The entry below gives a single TCR beta chain sequence along with its context. The CDR3 consists of 14 residues. V shed 5 bases and J 9 bases; nucleotides not matched to a gene: 7. Germline CDR1 SGHVS, CDR2 FQNEAQ. The age range of participants was about 18 to 89 years, with residence in about two dozen US areas. Membership in each cohort depended on participant-reported clinical history. The entry originates in a study of blood T cell repertoires in COVID-19. Across the whole study: The United States, Italy and Spain provided the acute and convalescent COVID-19 samples. Sources were T cells, B-cell-depleted T cells, or PBMCs; the material itself was cDNA or gDNA.

Sequencing used immunoSEQ multiplex PCR; TCRdb keeps in-frame clones, though not all of them. The data show roughly 250,000 clones, 86% seen once. V usage is TRBV7-8 and J usage is TRBJ1-5, with 10 bases that match TRBD1. The sequenced sample consisted of PBMCs or T cells enriched from blood (not recorded which). This clonotype was sampled from a middle-aged woman with acute COVID-19. The DNA for the CDR3 is TGTGCCAGCAGCCCTGGGACAGGGGATCGGCCCCAGCATTTT. It translates to CASSPGTGDRPQHF.